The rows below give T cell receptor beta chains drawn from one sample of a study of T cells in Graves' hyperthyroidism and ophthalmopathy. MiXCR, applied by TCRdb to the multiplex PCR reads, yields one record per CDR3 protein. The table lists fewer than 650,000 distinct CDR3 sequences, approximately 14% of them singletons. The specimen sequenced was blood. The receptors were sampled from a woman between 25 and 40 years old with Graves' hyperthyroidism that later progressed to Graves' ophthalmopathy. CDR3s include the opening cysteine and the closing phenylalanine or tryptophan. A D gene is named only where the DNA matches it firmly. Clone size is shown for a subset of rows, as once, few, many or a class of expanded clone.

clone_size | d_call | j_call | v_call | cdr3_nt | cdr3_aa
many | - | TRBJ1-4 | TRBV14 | TGTGCCAGCAGCCAGACCGATGCAACTAATGAAAAACTGTTTTTT | CASSQTDATNEKLFF
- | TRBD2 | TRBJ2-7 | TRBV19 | TGTGCCAGTACCCCTCAGCCCGGGGGGGAGAGGAACGAGCAGTACTTC | CASTPQPGGERNEQYF
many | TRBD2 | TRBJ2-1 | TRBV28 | TGTGCCAGCAGGGCTCCGGGACTAGCGGTTAGTGAGCAGTTCTTC | CASRAPGLAVSEQFF
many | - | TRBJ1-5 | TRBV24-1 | TGTGCCACCAGTGACTCGGACGTTATTGATCAGCCCCAGCATTTT | CATSDSDVIDQPQHF
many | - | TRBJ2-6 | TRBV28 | TGTGCCAGCAGTTTAGTTTGGGGGCCCGGGGCCAACGTCCTGACTTTC | CASSLVWGPGANVLTF
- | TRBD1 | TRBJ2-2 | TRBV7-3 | TGTGCCAGCAGCTTAAGGAGTCAGGGGGCTTCCGGGGAGCTGTTTTTT | CASSLRSQGASGELFF
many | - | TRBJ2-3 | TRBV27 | TGTGCCAGCAGTTTGTGGGGGTCGTTCACAGATACGCAGTATTTT | CASSLWGSFTDTQYF
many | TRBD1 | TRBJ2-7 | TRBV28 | TGTGCCAGCAGTGTAGGGGGACAGGGGGACTACGAGCAGTACTTC | CASSVGGQGDYEQYF
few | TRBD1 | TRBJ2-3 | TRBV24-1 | TGTGCCACCAGCGGCCAGGGGGATATCTCAGATACGCAGTATTTT | CATSGQGDISDTQYF
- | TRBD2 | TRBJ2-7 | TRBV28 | TGTGCCAGCAGCATTACTAGCGGGATCTCCTACGAGCAGTACTTC | CASSITSGISYEQYF
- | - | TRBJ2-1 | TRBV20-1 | TGCAGTGCTAGAGATGGGGAGGGGGACTTTAACGAGCAGTTCTTC | CSARDGEGDFNEQFF
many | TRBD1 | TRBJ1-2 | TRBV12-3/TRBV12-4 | TGTGCCAGCAGCCCTACCGGGACAGGCCCCTATGGCTACACCTTC | CASSPTGTGPYGYTF
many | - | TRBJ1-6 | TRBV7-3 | TGTGCCAGCAGCCGGACGGGAGGGGTCGGCTCACCCCTCCACTTT | CASSRTGGVGSPLHF
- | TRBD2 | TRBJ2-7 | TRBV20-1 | TGCAGTGCTAGAGCCGGACTAGCGGGGTCCTACGAGCAGTACTTC | CSARAGLAGSYEQYF
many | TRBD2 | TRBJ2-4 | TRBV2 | TGTGCCAGCGGGCCTAGCGGGATCTGGGGGGACAAAAACATTCAGTACTTC | CASGPSGIWGDKNIQYF
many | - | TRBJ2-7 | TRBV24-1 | TGTGCCACCATTGATTTGCGGAACCAACCTTACGAGCAGTACTTC | CATIDLRNQPYEQYF
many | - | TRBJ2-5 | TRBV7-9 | TGTGCCACTCGTTCGCTTCAAGAGACCCAGTACTTC | CATRSLQETQYF
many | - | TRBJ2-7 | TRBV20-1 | TGCAGTGCTAGAGATCATGGGGGATCCTACGAGCAGTACTTC | CSARDHGGSYEQYF
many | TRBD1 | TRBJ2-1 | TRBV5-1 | TGCGCCAGCAGCTTCGGGACAGATAAAACGTACAATGAGCAGTTCTTC | CASSFGTDKTYNEQFF
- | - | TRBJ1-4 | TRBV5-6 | TGTGCCAGCAGCCCCGGTGGCAGGGGCAGTGAAAAACTGTTTTTT | CASSPGGRGSEKLFF
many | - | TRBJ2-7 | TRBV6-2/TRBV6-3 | TGTGCCAGCAAGAGGGGATCCCGCGAGCAGTACTTC | CASKRGSREQYF
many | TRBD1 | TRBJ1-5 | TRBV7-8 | TGTGCCAGCAGCCTCAAGGCAGGGACAGGGAGCAATCAGCCCCAGCATTTT | CASSLKAGTGSNQPQHF